This entry is about one TCR beta chain. The antigen is unknown. These data belong to a study of T-cell memory formation after mild COVID-19. At the level of the study: Most TCR clusters belonged to a single donor.

Findings and limits, study-wide: The study found contracting CD4+ clones mainly in CM and EM and contracting CD8+ clones in EMRA. Detection of some responders pre-infection suggested pre-existing cross-reactive memory T cells participated.

Each CDR3 protein gets one entry after TCRdb re-called the 5' RACE reads with MiXCR. The data hold fewer than 550,000 distinct CDR3 sequences, with 20% observed a single time. From germline, CDR1 is LNHNV and CDR2 YYDKDF (reference sequence). The CDR3 contains 16 residues. The V and J ends lost 1 base and 0 bases respectively, with 10 bases between them. The source of this sequence is an adult woman who had mild COVID-19 (a few samples of this study predate the infection). Cell type and time point are not known. Source material: PBMCs or a T cell subset sorted from them (not recorded which). The rearrangement links TRBV15 to TRBJ2-1, with D possibly being TRBD1 (5 bases). CDR3 loop: CATSRGVDTSYNEQFF. The CDR3 region has the DNA TGTGCCACCAGCAGAGGTGTGGACACCTCCTACAATGAGCAGTTCTTC.